A single sample is the source of the 28 T cell receptor beta chains below, sequenced in a study of blood T cell repertoires in COVID-19. Clones were read by immunoSEQ multiplex PCR, and TCRdb kept only the in-frame ones, dropping some. The table has about 54,000 clones, 80% to 90% seen once. Sample: peripheral blood. These TCRs come from a woman aged 55-70 years with acute or convalescent COVID-19.

This chain uses TRBV12-5 with TRBJ1-5; 9 positions agree with TRBD1. Germline V gene sequence: CDR1 LGHNT, CDR2 FRNRAP. The CDR3 has 18 residues. J was trimmed by 0 bases and V by 1 base; bases with no gene match: 7. This chain's CDR3 is CASGLGQGDLYSNQPQHF. CDR3 in DNA: TGTGCTAGTGGTTTGGGACAGGGGGACTTATATAGCAATCAGCCCCAGCATTTT.

The chain carries TRBV7-3 and TRBJ1-1, with D perhaps matching TRBD1 (5 bases). The CDR3 loop spans 16 amino acids. The V end lost 1 base, the J end lost 2 bases, and 14 bases lay between the germline ends. CDR1 is SGHTA, CDR2 FQGTGA, per germline. Written as DNA, the CDR3 is TGTGCCAGCAGCTTAATGGGGCGGGGCACAAACACTGAAGCTTTCTTT. Translated: CASSLMGRGTNTEAFF.

This chain uses TRBV7-2 with TRBJ1-1, with D hard to call. Trimming stripped 1 base from V and 1 base from J, with 10 bases between. The CDR3 covers 15 residues. From germline, CDR1 is SGHTA and CDR2 FQGNSA. Written as DNA, the CDR3 is TGTGCCAGCAGCTTAGTAGTTATCTCGAACACTGAAGCTTTCTTT. The encoded protein is CASSLVVISNTEAFF.

This chain joins TRBV2 and TRBJ1-1, with D tentatively TRBD1 (6 bases). Germline CDR1 and CDR2: SNHLY and FYNNEI. Trimming removed 2 bases from V and 7 bases from J, with 11 bases in between. This CDR3 spans 13 amino acids. CDR3 sequence (DNA): TGTGCCAGCAGTGAAATGGGGGCCCTTGAAGCTTTCTTT. It specifies CASSEMGALEAFF.

This clone was observed a few times. The chain couples TRBV5-5 to TRBJ1-6; 7 positions agree with TRBD1. CDR3 length: 14 residues. Unmatched junction bases numbered 2, after V lost 0 bases and J lost 8 bases. Looked up from germline, CDR1 is SGHKS and CDR2 is YYEKEE (reference sequence). The DNA for the CDR3 is TGTGCCAGCAGCTTGGGACAGGGAGATTCACCCCTCCACTTT. Translated: CASSLGQGDSPLHF.

The V call is TRBV5-5, the J call TRBJ1-4; D perhaps matches TRBD1 (6 bases). This CDR3 has 15 residues. Trimming stripped 6 bases from V and 5 bases from J, with 17 bases between. Germline V gene data show CDR1 as SGHKS and CDR2 as YYEKEE (reference sequence). CDR3 nucleotides: TGTGCCAGCAACCCACGGGGGGGGGCGAATGAAAAACTGTTTTTT. Protein sequence: CASNPRGGANEKLFF.

The gene calls are TRBV7-9 and TRBJ2-1, with a tentative D call TRBD1 (7 bases). This CDR3 comprises 15 residues. The germline gives CDR1 SEHNR, CDR2 FQNEAQ (reference sequence). V lost 4 bases and J lost 4, with 14 bases in between. The CDR3 is CASSSRGDGYNEQFF. CDR3 coding DNA: TGTGCCAGCAGCTCCAGGGGGGACGGTTACAATGAGCAGTTCTTC.

The rearrangement links TRBV9 to TRBJ2-3; TRBD2 aligns across 9 bases. V dropped 4 bases and J dropped 2; count of bases not matched to a gene: 14. Germline V gene lookup returns CDR1 SGDLS and CDR2 YYNGEE. The CDR3 spans 18 residues. In DNA, the CDR3 is TGTGCCAGCAGCCCATCGATTTTAGCGGGAGTGTTCACAGATACGCAGTATTTT. Protein sequence: CASSPSILAGVFTDTQYF.

The rearrangement joins TRBV7-2 to TRBJ1-5, with TRBD1 matching 7 bases. The CDR3 length is 16 residues. The germline V gene has CDR1 SGHTA and CDR2 FQGNSA. Trimming removed 1 base from V and 5 bases from J; junction bases left unmatched: 8. CDR3 nucleotide sequence: TGTGCCAGCAGCTTAGTGTTCCGGGACAGTCATCAGCCCCAGCATTTT. As protein: CASSLVFRDSHQPQHF.

CDR3 in amino acids: CSVGTGLNTGELFF. DNA of the CDR3: TGCAGCGTTGGAACAGGGCTTAACACCGGGGAGCTGTTTTTT. The chain links TRBV29-1 to TRBJ2-2, with D tentatively TRBD1 (6 bases). Trimming cost V 4 bases and J 2 bases, with 11 bases left between them. CDR1 is SQVTM and CDR2 is ANQGSEA in the germline V gene. The CDR3 contains 14 residues.

The chain has TRBV3-1 (or the pseudogene TRBV3-2) and TRBJ2-1; D might be TRBD2 (6 bases). In germline, CDR1 is LGHDT, CDR2 YNNKEL (reference sequence). The ends were cut back, 3 bases at V and 6 bases at J, with 15 bases in the middle. The CDR3 runs to 15 residues. CDR3 sequence: CASSQSGGAFNEQFF. CDR3 bases: TGTGCCAGCAGCCAGTCGGGCGGGGCCTTCAATGAGCAGTTCTTC.

This clone was seen a handful of times. V and J are TRBV3-1 (or the pseudogene TRBV3-2) and TRBJ1-1, with 9 bases identical to TRBD1. The germline gives CDR1 LGHDT, CDR2 YNNKEL (reference sequence). The CDR3 sequence is 15 residues long. V was pared by 2 bases and J by 3 bases, with 4 bases of the junction left unmatched. CDR3 amino acids: CASSQQRTGDTEAFF. The CDR3 DNA is TGTGCCAGCAGCCAACAGAGGACAGGGGACACTGAAGCTTTCTTT.

The chain links TRBV7-9 to TRBJ2-1, with TRBD2 matching 9 bases. This CDR3 has 16 residues. Per germline, CDR1 SEHNR and CDR2 FQNEAQ (reference sequence). Trimming removed 2 bases from V and 5 bases from J; junction bases left unmatched: 7. CDR3 region: CASSLSQAGGNNEQFF. DNA for the CDR3: TGTGCCAGCAGCTTAAGTCAAGCGGGAGGTAACAATGAGCAGTTCTTC.

The V gene is TRBV18, the J gene TRBJ1-5; D remains unclear. The CDR3 extends over 13 amino acids. Trimming cost V 2 bases and J 5 bases, with 7 bases left between them. Germline assignment: CDR1 KGHSH and CDR2 LQKENI. The CDR3 DNA follows: TGTGCCAGCTCACCATCCCGGGATCAGCCCCAGCATTTT. This translates into CASSPSRDQPQHF. The full variable domain, with the rest looked up from reference TRBV18 and TRBJ1-5, is NAGVMQNPRHLVRRRGQEARLRCSPMKGHSHVYWYRQLPEEGLKFMVYLQKENIIDESGMPKERFSAEFPKEGPSILRIQQVVRGDSAAYFCASSPSRDQPQHFGDGTRLSIL.

The chain uses TRBV19 and TRBJ2-1; 10 bases are a match to TRBD2. Germline trimming cut 5 bases from V and 9 bases from J; bases unmatched to any gene: 7. This CDR3 spans 14 amino acids. In germline, CDR1 is LNHDA, CDR2 SQIVND (reference sequence). The CDR3 sequence is CASSLGLAISEQFF. The CDR3 DNA sequence: TGTGCCAGTAGTTTGGGACTAGCGATTAGTGAGCAGTTCTTC.

On this clone: At one boundary the junction diverges from the germline segment, which might be a read error. This sequence joins TRBV10-3 and TRBJ1-5; 7 nucleotides agree with TRBD1. CDR3 length equals 13 residues. CDR1 ENHRY and CDR2 SYGVKD come from the germline V gene. CDR3 residues: CAVRDRENQPQHF. CDR3 DNA sequence: TGTGCCGTCAGGGACAGAGAGAATCAGCCCCAGCATTTT.

With respect to this clone: At the DNA level, this CDR3 is encoded by other sequences in the same sample as well. The chain links TRBV9 to TRBJ2-2; TRBD2 might be the D (6 bases). Germline lookup yields CDR1 SGDLS and CDR2 YYNGEE. Between the trimmed V and J ends, which lost 0 bases and 1 base, there was a span of 7 bases. The CDR3 length is 15 residues. CDR3 protein: CASSVGGVNTGELFF. The DNA for the CDR3 is TGTGCCAGCAGCGTAGGCGGGGTGAACACCGGGGAGCTGTTTTTT.

The rearrangement joins TRBV7-9 to TRBJ2-7; D gene unclear. In germline, CDR1 is SEHNR, CDR2 FQNEAQ (reference sequence). V was shortened by 5 bases and J by 0 bases, with 14 bases between the two germline ends. The CDR3 totals 15 residues. The CDR3 protein is CASSHGQLSSYEQYF. Written as DNA, the CDR3 is TGTGCCAGCAGCCATGGGCAATTGAGCTCCTACGAGCAGTACTTC.

The chain carries TRBV5-1 and TRBJ1-2, with 7 bases that match TRBD1. CDR3 length: 16 residues. CDR1 is SGHRS and CDR2 is YFSETQ in the germline V gene. V trimming: 0 bases; J trimming: 4 bases; junction bases outside the gene matches: 9. For the CDR3, the DNA is TGCGCCAGCAGCTTGGAGGCAGGGGGGAGAGGCTATGGCTACACCTTC. The encoded protein is CASSLEAGGRGYGYTF.

This clone was seen more than once but under ten times. This sequence joins TRBV3-1 (or the pseudogene TRBV3-2) and TRBJ2-1; D ambiguous. The V and J ends lost 4 bases and 2 bases respectively, with 9 bases between them. The CDR3 extends over 14 amino acids. Germline V lookup: CDR1 LGHDT, CDR2 YNNKEL (reference sequence). The CDR3 here is CASSRLGTYNEQFF. The CDR3 DNA reads as TGTGCCAGCAGCCGCCTAGGCACCTACAATGAGCAGTTCTTC.

V usage is TRBV7-8 and J usage is TRBJ1-5, with TRBD1 matching over 7 bases. Germline V gives CDR1 SGHVS, CDR2 FQNEAQ. The CDR3 runs to 13 residues. Trimming at V came to 5 bases and at J to 6 bases, leaving 4 bases not matched to a gene. CDR3 loop: CASSHDRAQPQHF. CDR3 DNA: TGTGCCAGCAGCCATGACAGGGCTCAGCCCCAGCATTTT.

The rearrangement uses TRBV5-4 and TRBJ2-2, with 8 nucleotides matching TRBD2. Germline lookup yields CDR1 SGHNT and CDR2 YYREEE (reference sequence). This CDR3 contains 15 residues. The J segment lost 2 bases and the V segment lost 4 bases, leaving 4 bases of the junction unmatched. CDR3 protein: CASSPGGANTGELFF. CDR3 coding DNA: TGTGCCAGCAGCCCGGGGGGGGCCAACACCGGGGAGCTGTTTTTT. Full variable domain (outside the CDR3, taken from reference TRBV5-4 and TRBJ2-2): ETGVTQSPTHLIKTRGQQVTLRCSSQSGHNTVSWYQQALGQGPQFIFQYYREEENGRGNFPPRFSGLQFPNYSSELNVNALELDDSALYLCASSPGGANTGELFFGEGSRLTVL.

J is TRBJ1-5 and V is TRBV5-6; D might be TRBD1 (5 bases). The CDR3 has 13 residues. V gave up 0 bases and J gave up 6 bases, with 7 bases separating them. Germline CDR1 and CDR2: SGHDT and YYEEEE. CDR3 residues: CASSLARAQPQHF. CDR3 sequence (DNA): TGTGCCAGCAGCTTGGCCAGGGCTCAGCCCCAGCATTTT.

The chain recombines TRBV6-5 with TRBJ1-5; maybe TRBD1 (6 bases). The CDR3 spans 14 residues. The ends were cut back, 2 bases at V and 3 bases at J, with 8 bases in the middle. Germline-derived CDR1 and CDR2 are MNHEY and SVGAGI. In DNA form, the CDR3 reads TGTGCCAGCAGTTACGGGGGGGCCAATCAGCCCCAGCATTTT. Translating gives CASSYGGANQPQHF.

The chain recombines TRBV18 with TRBJ2-1; the match to TRBD2 covers 11 bases. J lost 0 bases, V lost 6 bases, and 4 bases had no gene match. The CDR3 length is 16 residues. Per germline, CDR1 KGHSH and CDR2 LQKENI. The CDR3 sequence is CASSVLAGASYNEQFF. The CDR3 DNA is TGTGCCAGCTCCGTACTAGCGGGGGCCTCCTACAATGAGCAGTTCTTC.

This clone was observed a handful of times. The gene calls are TRBV6-5 and TRBJ1-2; TRBD1 agrees at 8 bases. Germline V gives CDR1 MNHEY, CDR2 SVGAGI. V dropped 6 bases and J dropped 6; count of bases not matched to a gene: 12. This CDR3 has 15 amino acids. The DNA for the CDR3 is TGTGCCAGCAGACGACAGGGGCTTGTTGTAAATGGCTACACCTTC. It yields the protein CASRRQGLVVNGYTF.

The chain links TRBV28 to TRBJ1-6; TRBD1 matches at 7 bases. Germline CDR1 MDHEN, CDR2 SYDVKM. Unmatched junction bases numbered 6, after V lost 8 bases and J lost 5 bases. The CDR3 runs 14 residues. For the CDR3, the DNA is TGTGCCAGCTCAAGACAGGGCCATAATTCACCCCTCCACTTT. Translating gives CASSRQGHNSPLHF.

The chain links TRBV12-3 or TRBV12-4 to TRBJ1-2; 7 bases are a match to TRBD1. Losses at the gene ends were 2 bases for V and 3 bases for J; bases not matched to a gene: 0. This CDR3 spans 13 amino acids. CDR3 region: CASSLQGDYGYTF. The CDR3 DNA follows: TGTGCCAGCAGTTTACAGGGGGACTATGGCTACACCTTC.